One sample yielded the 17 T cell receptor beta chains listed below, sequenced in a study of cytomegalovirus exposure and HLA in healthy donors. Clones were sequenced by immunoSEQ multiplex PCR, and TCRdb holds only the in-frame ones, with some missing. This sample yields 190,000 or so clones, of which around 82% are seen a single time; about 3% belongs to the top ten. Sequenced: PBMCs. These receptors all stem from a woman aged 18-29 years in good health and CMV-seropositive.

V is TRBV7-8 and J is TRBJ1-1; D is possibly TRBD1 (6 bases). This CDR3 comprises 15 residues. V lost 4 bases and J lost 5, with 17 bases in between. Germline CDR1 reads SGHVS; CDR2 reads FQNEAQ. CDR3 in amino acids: CASSYYRDLETEAFF. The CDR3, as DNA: TGTGCCAGCAGCTATTACAGGGATCTTGAAACTGAAGCTTTCTTT.

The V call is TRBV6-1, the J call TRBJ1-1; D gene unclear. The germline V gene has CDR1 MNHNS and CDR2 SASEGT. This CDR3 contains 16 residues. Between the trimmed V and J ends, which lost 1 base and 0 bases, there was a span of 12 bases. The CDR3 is CASSEVRWRMNTEAFF. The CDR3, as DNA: TGTGCCAGCAGTGAAGTAAGATGGAGGATGAACACTGAAGCTTTCTTT.

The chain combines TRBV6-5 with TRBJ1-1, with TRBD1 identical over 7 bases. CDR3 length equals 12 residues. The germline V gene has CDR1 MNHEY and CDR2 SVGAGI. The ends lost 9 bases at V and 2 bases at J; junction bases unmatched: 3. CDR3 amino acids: CASNRGNTEAFF. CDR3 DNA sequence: TGTGCCAGTAACAGGGGCAACACTGAAGCTTTCTTT.

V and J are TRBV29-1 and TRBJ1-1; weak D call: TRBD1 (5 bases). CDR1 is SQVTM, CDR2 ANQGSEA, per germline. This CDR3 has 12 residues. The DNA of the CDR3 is TGCAGTGGGCTGGGGCGGAACACTGAAGCTTTCTTT. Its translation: CSGLGRNTEAFF.

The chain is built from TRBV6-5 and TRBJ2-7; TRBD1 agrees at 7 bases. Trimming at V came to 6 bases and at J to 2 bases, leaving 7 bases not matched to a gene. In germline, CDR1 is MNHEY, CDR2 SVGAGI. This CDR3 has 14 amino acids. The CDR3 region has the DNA TGTGCCAGCAGGGCACGACAGGGTCCCTACGAGCAGTACTTC. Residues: CASRARQGPYEQYF.

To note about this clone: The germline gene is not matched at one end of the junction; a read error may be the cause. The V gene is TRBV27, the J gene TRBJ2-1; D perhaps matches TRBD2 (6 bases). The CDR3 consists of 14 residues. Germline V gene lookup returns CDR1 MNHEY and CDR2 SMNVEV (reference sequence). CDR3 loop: CASGFGGSYNEQFF. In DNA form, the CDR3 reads TGTGCCAGCGGTTTTGGAGGGTCCTACAATGAGCAGTTCTTC.

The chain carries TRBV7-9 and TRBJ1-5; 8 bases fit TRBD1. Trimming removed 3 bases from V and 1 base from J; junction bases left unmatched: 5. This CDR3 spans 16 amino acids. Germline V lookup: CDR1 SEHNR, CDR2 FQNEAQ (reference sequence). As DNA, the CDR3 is TGTGCCAGCAGCTTGGGAGACAGGGGAAGCAATCAGCCCCAGCATTTT. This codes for CASSLGDRGSNQPQHF.

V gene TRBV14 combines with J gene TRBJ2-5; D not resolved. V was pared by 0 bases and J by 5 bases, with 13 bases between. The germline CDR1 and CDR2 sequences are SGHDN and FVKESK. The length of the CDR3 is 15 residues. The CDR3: CASSQDPYPRETQYF. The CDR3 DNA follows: TGTGCCAGCAGCCAAGATCCCTACCCCCGGGAGACCCAGTACTTC.

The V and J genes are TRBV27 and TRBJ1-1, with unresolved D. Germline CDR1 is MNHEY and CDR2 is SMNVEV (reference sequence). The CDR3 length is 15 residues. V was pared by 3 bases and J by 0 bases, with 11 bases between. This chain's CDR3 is CASSLEARLNTEAFF. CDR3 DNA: TGTGCCAGCAGTTTGGAGGCCAGACTGAACACTGAAGCTTTCTTT.

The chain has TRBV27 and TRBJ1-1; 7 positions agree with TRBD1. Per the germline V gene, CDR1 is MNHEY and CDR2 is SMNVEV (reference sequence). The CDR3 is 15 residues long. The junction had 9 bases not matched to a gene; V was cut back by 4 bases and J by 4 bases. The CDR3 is CASSSLQAGGTEAFF. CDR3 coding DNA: TGTGCCAGCAGTTCCTTACAAGCAGGGGGCACTGAAGCTTTCTTT.

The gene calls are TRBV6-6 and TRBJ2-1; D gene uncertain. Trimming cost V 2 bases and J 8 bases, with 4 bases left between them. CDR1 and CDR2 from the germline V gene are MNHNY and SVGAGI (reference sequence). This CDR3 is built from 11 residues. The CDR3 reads CASSYADEQFF. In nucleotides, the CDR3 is TGTGCCAGCAGTTACGCGGATGAGCAGTTCTTC.

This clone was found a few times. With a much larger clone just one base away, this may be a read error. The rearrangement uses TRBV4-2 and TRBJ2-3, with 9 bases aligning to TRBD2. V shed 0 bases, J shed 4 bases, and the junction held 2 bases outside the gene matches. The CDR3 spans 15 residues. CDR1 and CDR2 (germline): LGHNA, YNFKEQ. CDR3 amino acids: CASSQERGGPDTQYF. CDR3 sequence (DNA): TGTGCCAGCAGCCAAGAGCGGGGGGGCCCAGATACGCAGTATTTT.

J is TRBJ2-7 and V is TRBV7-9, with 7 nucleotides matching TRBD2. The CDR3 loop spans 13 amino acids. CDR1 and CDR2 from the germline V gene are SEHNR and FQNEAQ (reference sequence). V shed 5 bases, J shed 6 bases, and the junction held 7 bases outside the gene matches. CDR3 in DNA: TGTGCCAGCAGCCAGAATCCGGGGGGCGAGCAGTACTTC. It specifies CASSQNPGGEQYF.

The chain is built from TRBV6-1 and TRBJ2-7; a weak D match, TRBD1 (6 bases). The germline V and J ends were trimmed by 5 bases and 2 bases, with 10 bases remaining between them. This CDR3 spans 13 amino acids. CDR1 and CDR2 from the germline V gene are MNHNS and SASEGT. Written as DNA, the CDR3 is TGTGCCAGCAGTCGGGACACCACCTACGAGCAGTACTTC. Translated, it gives CASSRDTTYEQYF.

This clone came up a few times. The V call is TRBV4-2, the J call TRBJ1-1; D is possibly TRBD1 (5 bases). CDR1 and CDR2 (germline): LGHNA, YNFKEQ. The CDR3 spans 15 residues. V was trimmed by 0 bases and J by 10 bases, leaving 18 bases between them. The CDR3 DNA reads TGTGCCAGCAGCCAAGACGGGGGGAATGTGGAGGGAGCTTTCTTT. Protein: CASSQDGGNVEGAFF.

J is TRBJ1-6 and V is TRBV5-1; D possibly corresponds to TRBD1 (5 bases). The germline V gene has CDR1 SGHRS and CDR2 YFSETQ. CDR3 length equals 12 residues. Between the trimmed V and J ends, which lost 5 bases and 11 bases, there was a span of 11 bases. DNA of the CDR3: TGCGCCAGCAGAGGGGATCGGCCACCCCTCCACTTT. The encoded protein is CASRGDRPPLHF.

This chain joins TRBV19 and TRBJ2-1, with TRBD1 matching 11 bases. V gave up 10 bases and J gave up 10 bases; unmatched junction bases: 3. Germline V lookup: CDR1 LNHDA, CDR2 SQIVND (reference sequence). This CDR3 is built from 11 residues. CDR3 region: CATRTGGEQFF. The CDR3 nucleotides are TGTGCCACCCGGACAGGGGGCGAGCAGTTCTTC. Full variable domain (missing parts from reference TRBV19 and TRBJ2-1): DGGITQSPKYLFRKEGQNVTLSCEQNLNHDAMYWYRQDPGQGLRLIYYSQIVNDFQKGDIAEGYSVSREKKESFPLTVTSAQKNPTAFYLCATRTGGEQFFGPGTRLTVL.